This T cell receptor beta chain comes out of a study of radiation and T cells in renal cell carcinoma. The CDR3 length is 13 residues. V shed 6 bases and J shed 1 base, with 8 bases lying between them. The germline CDR1 and CDR2 sequences are SGHVS and FQNEAQ. With regard to this clone: The target antigen is unknown.

The protocol was immunoSEQ multiplex PCR, while the TCRdb copy is restricted to in-frame clones and leaves out a portion. The table includes about 170,000 clones, less than 90% detected once. Sample time point: blood 4 weeks post-SBRT, at nephrectomy. Stated treatment: 15 Gy SBRT to primary tumor, nephrectomy 4 weeks later. Study-wide results and limits: Top tumor clonotypes rose in blood 2 weeks post-radiation, then contracted.

The sample in question was blood, obtained from a patient whose treatment included radiotherapy and nephrectomy. This rearrangement joins TRBV7-8 to TRBJ2-3, with a weak D call TRBD2 (5 bases). The TCR sequence derives from a woman aged 45 to 65 with renal cell carcinoma. Here the CDR3 DNA reads TGTGCCAGCAGGAGGGCTGGCACAGATACGCAGTATTTT. Its protein product is CASRRAGTDTQYF.